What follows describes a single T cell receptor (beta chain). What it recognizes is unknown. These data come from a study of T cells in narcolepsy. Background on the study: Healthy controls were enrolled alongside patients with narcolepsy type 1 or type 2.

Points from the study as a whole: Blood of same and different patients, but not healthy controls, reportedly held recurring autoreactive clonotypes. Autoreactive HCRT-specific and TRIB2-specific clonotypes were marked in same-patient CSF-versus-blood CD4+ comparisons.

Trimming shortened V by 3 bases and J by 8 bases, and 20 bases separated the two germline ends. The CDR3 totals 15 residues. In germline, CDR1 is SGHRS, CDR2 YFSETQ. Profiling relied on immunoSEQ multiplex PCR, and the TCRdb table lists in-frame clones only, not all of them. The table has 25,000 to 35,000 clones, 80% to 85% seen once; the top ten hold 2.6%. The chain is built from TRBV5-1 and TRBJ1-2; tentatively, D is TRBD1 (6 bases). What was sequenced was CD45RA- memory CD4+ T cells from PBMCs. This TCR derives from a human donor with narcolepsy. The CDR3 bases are TGCGCCAGCAGCTCAATAGGACAGTCTCCTGGGGGCTACACCTTC. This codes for CASSSIGQSPGGYTF. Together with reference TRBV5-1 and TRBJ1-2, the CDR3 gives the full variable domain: KAGVTQTPRYLIKTRGQQVTLSCSPISGHRSVSWYQQTPGQGLQFLFEYFSETQRNKGNFPGRFSGRQFSNSRSEMNVSTLELGDSALYLCASSSIGQSPGGYTFGSGTRLTVV.